These 23 T cell receptor beta chains were sequenced from one sample in a study of control samples from healthy donors and cancer patients. Assay: immunoSEQ multiplex PCR; the TCRdb copy retains only in-frame clones and omits some. The sample carries approximately 76,000 clones, 75% to 85% recorded once. The sequenced sample was PBMCs. These receptors all stem from a man aged 55 to 70 with head and neck cancer.

The rearrangement uses TRBV6-4 and TRBJ1-1; no reliable D call. The length of the CDR3 is 13 residues. Germline values: CDR1 MRHNA, CDR2 SNTAGT. V was cut by 2 bases and J by 2 bases, with 6 bases left in between. CDR3 nucleotides: TGTGCCAGCAGTGACGAACAAAACACTGAAGCTTTCTTT. Translating gives CASSDEQNTEAFF.

Only a few counts were recorded for this clone. The gene calls are TRBV19 and TRBJ1-5; D is ambiguous. Per germline, CDR1 LNHDA and CDR2 SQIVND (reference sequence). This CDR3 comprises 12 residues. Trimming cost V 6 bases and J 7 bases, with 10 bases left between them. CDR3 region: CASRSQEQPQHF. In nucleotides, the CDR3 is TGTGCCAGTAGGTCTCAGGAACAGCCCCAGCATTTT.

The chain links TRBV12-3 or TRBV12-4 to TRBJ2-1; D is uncertain. The CDR3 loop spans 13 amino acids. V was clipped by 5 bases and J by 3 bases, with 8 bases between them. The CDR3 spells CASSARIYNEQFF. The CDR3 DNA reads as TGTGCCAGCAGTGCCAGGATCTACAATGAGCAGTTCTTC.

V gene TRBV5-1 combines with J gene TRBJ2-2; D tentatively reads TRBD1 or TRBD2 (7 bases each). CDR3 size: 17 residues. V was clipped by 4 bases and J by 1 base, with 17 bases between them. Germline-derived CDR1 and CDR2 are SGHRS and YFSETQ. The CDR3 bases are TGCGCCAGCAGCCGACAGGGAGGGACGGAGAACACCGGGGAGCTGTTTTTT. It translates to CASSRQGGTENTGELFF. Drawing the rest from reference TRBV5-1 and TRBJ2-2, the complete variable domain is KAGVTQTPRYLIKTRGQQVTLSCSPISGHRSVSWYQQTPGQGLQFLFEYFSETQRNKGNFPGRFSGRQFSNSRSEMNVSTLELGDSALYLCASSRQGGTENTGELFFGEGSRLTVL.

The DNA for the CDR3 is TGCGCCAGCAGCTTGGCCGTGGGTGGGGGCACAGATACGCAGTATTTT. It encodes CASSLAVGGGTDTQYF. The chain links TRBV5-1 to TRBJ2-3; D unresolved. V was pared by 0 bases and J by 1 base, with 12 bases between. There are 16 residues in the CDR3. The germline CDR1 and CDR2 sequences are SGHRS and YFSETQ.

This clone showed up just a few times. The V gene is TRBV7-9, the J gene TRBJ1-1; no firm D call. V lost 6 bases and J 2 bases, leaving 16 bases between the germline ends. Germline loops: CDR1 SEHNR, CDR2 FQNEAQ (reference sequence). The CDR3 consists of 15 residues. The CDR3 is CASRQIRGPNTEAFF. In nucleotides, the CDR3 is TGTGCCAGCAGACAAATACGCGGACCCAACACTGAAGCTTTCTTT.

In DNA, the CDR3 is TGCGCCAGCAGTGAGTACAGGGAGGACGAGCAGTACTTC. Encoded protein: CASSEYREDEQYF. The J gene is TRBJ2-7, the V gene TRBV10-1, with D perhaps assigned TRBD1 or TRBD2 (6 bases each). Germline V gene lookup returns CDR1 WNHNN and CDR2 SYGVQD (reference sequence). V shed 1 base and J shed 5 bases, with 9 bases lying between them. The CDR3 totals 13 residues.

The chain couples TRBV27 to TRBJ2-4, with D maybe TRBD2 (5 bases). The V end was cut by 6 bases, the J end by 0 bases, with 9 bases between. CDR3 length: 14 amino acids. Germline CDR1 MNHEY, CDR2 SMNVEV (reference sequence). CDR3 coding DNA: TGTGCCAGCAGGAAGGGAGCAGCCAAAAACATTCAGTACTTC. This encodes CASRKGAAKNIQYF.

The chain joins TRBV3-1 (or the pseudogene TRBV3-2) to TRBJ2-1, with 7 bases fitting TRBD2. The trim removed 3 bases at V and 5 bases at J, leaving 10 bases unmatched. Per the germline V gene, CDR1 is LGHDT and CDR2 is YNNKEL (reference sequence). The CDR3 is 16 residues long. The CDR3 DNA reads TGTGCCAGCAGCCATGAGGTGTCGGCGGGAGACAATGAGCAGTTCTTC. The encoded protein is CASSHEVSAGDNEQFF.

This clone was found once. The chain uses TRBV30 and TRBJ2-2; TRBD1 is a possible D gene (5 bases). The germline V and J ends were trimmed by 2 bases and 6 bases, with 10 bases remaining between them. From germline, CDR1 is GTSNPN and CDR2 SVGIG (reference sequence). This CDR3 comprises 13 residues. CDR3 sequence: CAWSPRVAGELFF. The CDR3, as DNA: TGTGCCTGGAGTCCCAGGGTGGCCGGGGAGCTGTTTTTT.

The rearrangement uses TRBV6-5 and TRBJ2-7; 9 bases align to TRBD1. The germline V gene has CDR1 MNHEY and CDR2 SVGAGI. The CDR3 spans 13 residues. V shed 11 bases, J shed 3 bases, and the junction held 8 bases outside the gene matches. The CDR3 loop is CAGTGTGIYEQYF. In DNA, the CDR3 is TGTGCCGGTACAGGGACAGGGATCTACGAGCAGTACTTC.

DNA of the CDR3: TGCGCCAGCAGCCCTATGCAGGCGAACTATGGCTACACCTTC. Encoded protein: CASSPMQANYGYTF. The V call is TRBV4-1, the J call TRBJ1-2; unclear D gene. V dropped 4 bases and J dropped 2 bases, with 11 bases sitting between them. Germline-derived CDR1 and CDR2 are MGHRA and YSYEKL. The CDR3 has 14 residues.

The J gene is TRBJ1-5, the V gene TRBV29-1; 9 nucleotides align to TRBD1. From germline, CDR1 is SQVTM and CDR2 ANQGSEA. The V gene end was trimmed by 4 bases and the J gene end by 7 bases; junction bases not matched to a gene: 5. This CDR3 is 13 amino acids long. CDR3 nucleotides: TGCAGCGTTGCGGGACAGGGTGGACAGCCCCAGCATTTT. Translated, it gives CSVAGQGGQPQHF.

This chain links TRBV7-9 with TRBJ2-1; 11 bases align to TRBD2. The CDR3 is 15 amino acids. The germline V gene has CDR1 SEHNR and CDR2 FQNEAQ (reference sequence). The V segment lost 1 base and the J segment 6 bases; nucleotides outside the gene matches: 2. The CDR3 spells CASSLGLAGGNEQFF. CDR3 coding DNA: TGTGCCAGCAGCTTAGGGCTAGCGGGAGGCAATGAGCAGTTCTTC.

The CDR3 bases are TGTGCCAGCAGCACTCGACTAGCGGGAGACCTAGCCAAAAACATTCAGTACTTC. This translates into CASSTRLAGDLAKNIQYF. The chain recombines TRBV9 with TRBJ2-4; TRBD2 matches 12 bases. With 4 bases clipped from V and 0 bases from J, the junction kept 8 bases outside the gene matches. This CDR3 region has 18 residues. Germline V lookup: CDR1 SGDLS, CDR2 YYNGEE.

The chain recombines TRBV11-2 with TRBJ1-1; tentative D call: TRBD1 (5 bases). The V end lost 3 bases, the J end lost 5 bases, and 7 bases lay between the germline ends. CDR3 length: 12 residues. CDR1 SGHAT and CDR2 FQNNGV come from the germline V gene. CDR3: CASSFEGTEAFF. CDR3 bases: TGTGCCAGCAGCTTTGAGGGGACTGAAGCTTTCTTT.

The J gene is TRBJ2-1, the V gene TRBV15; D gene unclear. Germline V gives CDR1 LNHNV, CDR2 YYDKDF (reference sequence). The V end lost 2 bases, the J end lost 0 bases, and 8 bases lay between the germline ends. The CDR3 runs 15 residues. CDR3 sequence reads: CATSRHTSSYNEQFF. CDR3 sequence (DNA): TGTGCCACCAGCAGACACACCAGCTCCTACAATGAGCAGTTCTTC.

The rearrangement uses TRBV6-4 and TRBJ2-1, with TRBD2 identical over 9 bases. The CDR3 is 16 amino acids. V was clipped by 0 bases and J by 4 bases; unmatched bases: 4. The V gene's germline CDR1 is MRHNA and CDR2 SNTAGT. The CDR3 protein is CASSDSGGRGYNEQFF. DNA for the CDR3: TGTGCCAGCAGTGACTCCGGCGGGAGGGGGTACAATGAGCAGTTCTTC.

The rearrangement links TRBV4-1 to TRBJ2-7; TRBD1 matches 9 bases. CDR1 MGHRA and CDR2 YSYEKL come from the germline V gene. The CDR3 loop spans 15 amino acids. J was trimmed by 4 bases and V by 3 bases; bases with no gene match: 7. Here the CDR3 reads CASSQGTGTVYEQYF. In nucleotides, the CDR3 is TGCGCCAGCAGCCAGGGGACAGGGACGGTTTACGAGCAGTACTTC.

This clone was observed a handful of times. The rearrangement joins TRBV7-8 to TRBJ1-5; 7 bases line up with TRBD1. V lost 4 bases, J lost 6 bases, and 6 bases stayed unmatched. The CDR3 is 14 amino acids. Germline-derived CDR1 and CDR2 are SGHVS and FQNEAQ. The DNA for the CDR3 is TGTGCCAGCAGCTCTCACAGGGGTCGTCAGCCCCAGCATTTT. This encodes CASSSHRGRQPQHF.

As for this clone: Other DNA sequences of this sample code for an identical CDR3. V gene TRBV11-2 combines with J gene TRBJ1-2; no firm D call. CDR3 length equals 12 residues. Germline assignment: CDR1 SGHAT and CDR2 FQNNGV. V lost 1 base to trimming and J lost 7 bases, with 7 bases between them. This chain's CDR3 is CASSLVGSGYTF. CDR3 nucleotides: TGTGCCAGCAGCTTAGTAGGCAGTGGCTACACCTTC.

The rearrangement uses TRBV29-1 and TRBJ2-7, with D perhaps assigned TRBD1 or TRBD2 (6 bases each). From germline, CDR1 is SQVTM and CDR2 ANQGSEA. CDR3 length equals 13 residues. Deletions cut 7 bases from V and 3 bases from J, with 16 bases between. CDR3 region: CSAGASLRYEQYF. As DNA, the CDR3 is TGCAGCGCGGGGGCCTCCCTGCGCTACGAGCAGTACTTC.

This clone showed up just a few times. This rearrangement joins TRBV5-4 to TRBJ2-2; TRBD2 aligns across 9 bases. Trimming took 4 bases from V and 6 from J; bases not matched to a gene: 13. Germline V gives CDR1 SGHNT, CDR2 YYREEE (reference sequence). The CDR3 is 17 residues long. CDR3: CASSRPISGRGPGELFF. The CDR3 DNA reads TGTGCCAGCAGCCGTCCGATTAGCGGGAGAGGGCCCGGGGAGCTGTTTTTT.